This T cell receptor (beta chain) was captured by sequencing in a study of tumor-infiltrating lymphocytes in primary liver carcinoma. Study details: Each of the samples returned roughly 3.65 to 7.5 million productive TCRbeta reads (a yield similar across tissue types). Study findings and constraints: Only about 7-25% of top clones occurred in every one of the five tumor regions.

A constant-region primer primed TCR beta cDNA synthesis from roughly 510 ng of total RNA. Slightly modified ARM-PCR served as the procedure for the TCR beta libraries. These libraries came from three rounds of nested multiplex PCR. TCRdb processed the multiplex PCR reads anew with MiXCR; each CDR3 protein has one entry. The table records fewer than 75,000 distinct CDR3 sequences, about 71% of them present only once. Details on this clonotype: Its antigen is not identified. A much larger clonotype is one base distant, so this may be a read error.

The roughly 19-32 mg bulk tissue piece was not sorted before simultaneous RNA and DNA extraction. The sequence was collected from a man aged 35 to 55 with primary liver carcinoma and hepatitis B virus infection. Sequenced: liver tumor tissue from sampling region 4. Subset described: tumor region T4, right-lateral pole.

CDR3 sequence reads: CASRPKASGNTIYF. In DNA, the CDR3 is TGTGCCAGCAGGCCCAAAGCCTCTGGAAACACCATATATTTT. The chain joins TRBV6-5 to TRBJ1-3; no reliable D call. This CDR3 contains 14 residues. Trimming took off 6 bases at V and 0 bases at J, with 9 bases between the two ends. Germline V gene data show CDR1 as MNHEY and CDR2 as SVGAGI.